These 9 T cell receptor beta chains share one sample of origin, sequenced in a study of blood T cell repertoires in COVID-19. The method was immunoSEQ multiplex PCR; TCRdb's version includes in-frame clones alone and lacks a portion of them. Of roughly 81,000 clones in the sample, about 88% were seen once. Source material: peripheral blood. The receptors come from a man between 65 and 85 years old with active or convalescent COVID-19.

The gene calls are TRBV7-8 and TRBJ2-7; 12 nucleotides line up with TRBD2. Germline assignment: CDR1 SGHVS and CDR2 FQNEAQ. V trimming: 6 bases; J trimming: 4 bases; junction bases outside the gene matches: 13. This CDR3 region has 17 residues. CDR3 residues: CASRPGLAGGKLYEQYF. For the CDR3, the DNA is TGTGCCAGCAGGCCTGGTCTAGCGGGGGGGAAGTTGTACGAGCAGTACTTC.

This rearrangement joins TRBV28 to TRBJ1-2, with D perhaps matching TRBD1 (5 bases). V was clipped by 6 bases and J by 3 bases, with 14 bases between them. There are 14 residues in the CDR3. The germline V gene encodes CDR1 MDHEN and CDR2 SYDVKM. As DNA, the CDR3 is TGTGCCAGCAGCCCTATCAGGGATCACTATGGCTACACCTTC. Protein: CASSPIRDHYGYTF.

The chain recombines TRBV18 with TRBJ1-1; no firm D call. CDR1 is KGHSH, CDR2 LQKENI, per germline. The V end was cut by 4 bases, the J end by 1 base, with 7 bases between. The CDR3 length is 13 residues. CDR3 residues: CASSQRENTEAFF. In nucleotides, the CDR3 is TGTGCCAGCTCACAGCGAGAGAACACTGAAGCTTTCTTT.

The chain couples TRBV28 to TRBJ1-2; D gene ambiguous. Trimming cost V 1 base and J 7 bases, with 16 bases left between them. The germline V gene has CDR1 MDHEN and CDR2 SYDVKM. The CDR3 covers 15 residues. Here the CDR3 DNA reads TGTGCCAGCAGTTTATCCGGATATGGAGGGCCTGGCTACACCTTC. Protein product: CASSLSGYGGPGYTF.

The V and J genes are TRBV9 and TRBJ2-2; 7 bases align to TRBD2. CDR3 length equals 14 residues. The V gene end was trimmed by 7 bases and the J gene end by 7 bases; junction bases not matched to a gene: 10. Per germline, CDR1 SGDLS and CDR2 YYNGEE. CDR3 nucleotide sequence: TGTGCCAGCGGAATCCAACTAGCGAGCGGGGAGCTGTTTTTT. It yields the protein CASGIQLASGELFF.

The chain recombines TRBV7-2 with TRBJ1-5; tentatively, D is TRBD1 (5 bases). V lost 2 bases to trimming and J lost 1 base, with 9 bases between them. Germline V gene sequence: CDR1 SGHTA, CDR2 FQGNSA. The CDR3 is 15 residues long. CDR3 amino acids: CASSLNGGSNQPQHF. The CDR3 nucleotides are TGTGCCAGCAGCTTAAATGGGGGGAGCAATCAGCCCCAGCATTTT.

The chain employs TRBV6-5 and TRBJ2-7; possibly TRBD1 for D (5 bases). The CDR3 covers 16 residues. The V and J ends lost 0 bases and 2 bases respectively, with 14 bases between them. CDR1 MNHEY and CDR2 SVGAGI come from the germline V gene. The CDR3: CASSYSSQGAPYEQYF. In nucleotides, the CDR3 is TGTGCCAGCAGTTACTCGTCGCAAGGGGCCCCCTACGAGCAGTACTTC.

This chain's CDR3 is CASSSRDSFTEAFF. CDR3 bases: TGTGCCAGCAGCTCCCGGGACAGCTTCACTGAAGCTTTCTTT. The gene calls are TRBV11-2 and TRBJ1-1; 7 nucleotides align to TRBD1. This CDR3 contains 14 residues. Unmatched junction bases numbered 6, after V lost 4 bases and J lost 4 bases. In germline, CDR1 is SGHAT, CDR2 FQNNGV.

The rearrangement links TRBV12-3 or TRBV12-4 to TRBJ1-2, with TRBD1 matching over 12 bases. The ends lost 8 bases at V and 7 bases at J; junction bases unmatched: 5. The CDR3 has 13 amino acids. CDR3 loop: CASAGTGGLGYTF. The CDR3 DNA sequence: TGTGCCAGCGCCGGGACAGGGGGCCTTGGCTACACCTTC.